Each of the 30 T cell receptor beta chains below was sequenced from the same sample in a study of OX40 agonist ivuxolimab in advanced cancers. The method was the immunoSEQ multiplex PCR assay. TCRdb stores this immuneACCESS table with in-frame sequences only. Part of the clones is absent; in the studies checked, under half of the shortfall reflects unresolved V genes, and no reason is known for the rest. This sample comprises 90,000 to 100,000 clones, 80% to 90% of them detected only once. In total, the top ten clones hold about 0.82% of the sample. The sample consisted of CD4+ or CD8+ T cells sorted from blood, taken in a trial of the OX40 agonist ivuxolimab. The receptor source for this set is an adult with an advanced solid tumor such as melanoma, head and neck, liver or kidney cancer.

The chain combines TRBV7-9 with TRBJ1-1; D is unresolved. The V gene's germline CDR1 is SEHNR and CDR2 FQNEAQ (reference sequence). CDR3 length: 13 amino acids. V lost 6 bases to trimming and J lost 1 base, with 9 bases between them. The CDR3 sequence is CASSRHPNTEAFF. For the CDR3, the DNA is TGTGCCAGCAGTCGACACCCGAACACTGAAGCTTTCTTT. Using reference TRBV7-9 and TRBJ1-1 for the parts outside the CDR3, the full variable domain is DTGVSQNPRHKITKRGQNVTFRCDPISEHNRLYWYRQTLGQGPEFLTYFQNEAQLEKSRLLSDRFSAERPKGSFSTLEIQRTEQGDSAMYLCASSRHPNTEAFFGQGTRLTVV.

V and J are TRBV29-1 and TRBJ2-1, with D unresolved. Trimming stripped 5 bases from V and 0 bases from J, with 11 bases between. The CDR3 extends over 14 amino acids. Germline CDR1 and CDR2: SQVTM and ANQGSEA. Here the CDR3 DNA reads TGCAGCGTTACTCCAAATTACTCCTACAATGAGCAGTTCTTC. As protein: CSVTPNYSYNEQFF.

V is TRBV5-6 and J is TRBJ1-2, with D possibly being TRBD1 (6 bases). The CDR3 contains 14 residues. Between the trimmed V and J ends, which lost 4 bases and 1 base, there was a span of 11 bases. From germline, CDR1 is SGHDT and CDR2 YYEEEE. The CDR3 loop reads CASSPRGLNYGYTF. CDR3 nucleotides: TGTGCCAGCAGCCCCAGGGGTCTTAACTATGGCTACACCTTC.

This chain uses TRBV10-3 with TRBJ2-1, with D maybe TRBD2 (6 bases). V was cut by 0 bases and J by 0 bases, with 12 bases left in between. The CDR3 length is 17 residues. Germline-derived CDR1 and CDR2 are ENHRY and SYGVKD. This CDR3 reads CAISESMIGSSYNEQFF. As DNA, the CDR3 is TGTGCCATCAGTGAGTCGATGATCGGGAGCTCCTACAATGAGCAGTTCTTC.

The V and J genes are TRBV7-2 and TRBJ2-1; 9 positions match TRBD1. The ends lost 5 bases at V and 7 bases at J; junction bases unmatched: 9. The CDR3 runs 15 residues. Germline CDR1 and CDR2: SGHTA and FQGNSA. CDR3: CASSTTGQGFNEQFF. CDR3 coding DNA: TGTGCCAGCAGCACCACGGGACAGGGTTTTAATGAGCAGTTCTTC.

The chain combines TRBV7-9 with TRBJ1-2; no definite D call. CDR3 size: 13 residues. The V and J ends lost 4 bases and 8 bases respectively, with 14 bases between them. Germline loops: CDR1 SEHNR, CDR2 FQNEAQ (reference sequence). The CDR3 DNA reads as TGTGCCAGCAGCTACGACACGTCCGGGGGCTACACCTTC. Its protein is CASSYDTSGGYTF.

This clone was observed a single time. The J gene is TRBJ1-2, the V gene TRBV19; D uncertain. The germline V gene has CDR1 LNHDA and CDR2 SQIVND (reference sequence). The length of the CDR3 is 13 residues. Trimming cost V 5 bases and J 3 bases, with 10 bases left between them. The CDR3 DNA reads as TGTGCCAGTAGTTCAGGCCGCGACTATGGCTACACCTTC. This sequence encodes CASSSGRDYGYTF.

V is TRBV4-1 and J is TRBJ2-1; D is undetermined. The germline CDR1 and CDR2 sequences are MGHRA and YSYEKL. The V end was cut by 0 bases, the J end by 8 bases, with 17 bases between. The CDR3 consists of 16 residues. CDR3 sequence (DNA): TGCGCCAGCAGCCAAGATAGTTGGCAGAGTCGGCATGAGCAGTTCTTC. This gives the protein CASSQDSWQSRHEQFF.

This clone was picked up one time. The chain employs TRBV19 and TRBJ2-3, with 9 bases that match TRBD2. CDR3 length: 14 residues. CDR1 is LNHDA, CDR2 SQIVND, per germline (reference sequence). The J segment lost 3 bases and the V segment lost 7 bases, leaving 5 bases of the junction unmatched. The CDR3 is CASTLSGRTDTQYF. Here the CDR3 DNA reads TGTGCCAGTACCCTAAGCGGGAGGACAGATACGCAGTATTTT.

The chain employs TRBV5-1 and TRBJ2-1; D uncertain. Per germline, CDR1 SGHRS and CDR2 YFSETQ. This CDR3 spans 11 amino acids. The V and J ends lost 2 bases and 8 bases respectively, with 5 bases between them. In DNA, the CDR3 is TGCGCCAGCAGCTTTATGGATGAGCAGTTCTTC. Amino acids: CASSFMDEQFF.

The chain is built from TRBV27 and TRBJ2-3, with D unclear. The CDR3 loop spans 12 amino acids. Germline CDR1 is MNHEY and CDR2 is SMNVEV (reference sequence). Trimming took off 5 bases at V and 6 bases at J, with 9 bases between the two ends. CDR3 DNA: TGTGCCAGCAGTCTAATCCCCGATACGCAGTATTTT. It codes for CASSLIPDTQYF.

This chain uses TRBV5-6 with TRBJ2-1; no firm D call. Germline loops: CDR1 SGHDT, CDR2 YYEEEE. With 2 bases removed from V and 6 bases from J, the gap between germline ends came to 15 bases. CDR3 length: 15 residues. CDR3 sequence (DNA): TGTGCCAGCAGCTTCTATTTAGGCCTTGTCAATGAGCAGTTCTTC. Translated: CASSFYLGLVNEQFF.

This clone was counted at least ten times. The chain is built from TRBV6-1 and TRBJ2-7; tentatively, D is TRBD1 or TRBD2 (5 bases each). This CDR3 region has 15 residues. Germline-derived CDR1 and CDR2 are MNHNS and SASEGT. Between the trimmed V and J ends, which lost 4 bases and 2 bases, there was a span of 15 bases. The CDR3 region has the DNA TGTGCCAGCAGTGGCGAGGGCAGGGTCGCCTACGAGCAGTACTTC. It yields the protein CASSGEGRVAYEQYF.

The rearrangement links TRBV2 to TRBJ2-7; D remains unclear. The V end lost 6 bases, the J end lost 6 bases, and 12 bases lay between the germline ends. Germline V gene lookup returns CDR1 SNHLY and CDR2 FYNNEI. CDR3 length equals 12 residues. CDR3 sequence (DNA): TGTGCCAGCAGCGGAGATAGCTCCGAGCAGTACTTC. It codes for CASSGDSSEQYF.

J is TRBJ2-2 and V is TRBV28; tentative D call: TRBD1 (6 bases). Trimming removed 3 bases from V and 5 bases from J, with 10 bases in between. Germline lookup yields CDR1 MDHEN and CDR2 SYDVKM. The CDR3 has 14 amino acids. CDR3 amino acids: CASSFRGGTGELFF. As DNA, the CDR3 is TGTGCCAGCAGTTTCCGAGGGGGAACCGGGGAGCTGTTTTTT.

The chain combines TRBV9 with TRBJ1-2; possibly TRBD1 for D (5 bases). The CDR3 runs to 17 residues. Trimming pared 5 bases from V and 3 bases from J, leaving 23 bases between. The germline CDR1 and CDR2 sequences are SGDLS and YYNGEE. CDR3 protein: CASSEYRSAARDYGYTF. For the CDR3, the DNA is TGTGCCAGCAGTGAATACAGGAGCGCGGCGCGGGACTATGGCTACACCTTC.

In the case of this clone: Other DNA sequences in the sample encode the same CDR3. The V call is TRBV14, the J call TRBJ1-4, with a tentative D call TRBD1 (5 bases). Germline CDR1 is SGHDN and CDR2 is FVKESK. V lost 4 bases, J lost 8 bases, and 17 bases lay in between. The CDR3 spans 15 residues. The CDR3 DNA sequence: TGTGCCAGCAGCCCCCTGTCTAGGGGAGGGGAAAAACTGTTTTTT. Amino acids: CASSPLSRGGEKLFF.

This clone appeared once. V is TRBV18 and J is TRBJ1-5; perhaps TRBD1 as D (5 bases). V lost 3 bases and J lost 4, with 7 bases in between. In germline, CDR1 is KGHSH, CDR2 LQKENI. This CDR3 spans 13 amino acids. CDR3 bases: TGTGCCAGCTCACCGGGACTAAATCAGCCCCAGCATTTT. Its translation is CASSPGLNQPQHF.

This rearrangement joins TRBV28 to TRBJ2-3, with TRBD2 as a possible D gene (6 bases). Germline-derived CDR1 and CDR2 are MDHEN and SYDVKM. This CDR3 is built from 15 residues. V gave up 6 bases and J gave up 1 base, with 14 bases separating them. CDR3 loop: CASSRGSSGTDTQYF. In nucleotides, the CDR3 is TGTGCCAGCAGCCGGGGATCTAGCGGCACAGATACGCAGTATTTT.

V gene TRBV30 combines with J gene TRBJ2-1, with D hard to call. Germline V gives CDR1 GTSNPN, CDR2 SVGIG (reference sequence). The CDR3 extends over 14 amino acids. The ends were cut back, 6 bases at V and 0 bases at J, with 12 bases in the middle. The CDR3 is CACWKTYSYNEQFF. DNA for the CDR3: TGTGCCTGCTGGAAGACCTACTCCTACAATGAGCAGTTCTTC.

This clone was detected only once. The chain is built from TRBV4-1 and TRBJ1-2, with D perhaps matching TRBD1 (6 bases). The germline CDR1 and CDR2 sequences are MGHRA and YSYEKL. The CDR3 consists of 15 residues. V lost 1 base and J lost 5, with 14 bases in between. CDR3 loop: CASSQGWGGDYGYTF. CDR3 bases: TGCGCCAGCAGCCAAGGGTGGGGGGGCGATTATGGCTACACCTTC.

This rearrangement joins TRBV19 to TRBJ1-5, with D maybe TRBD1 (5 bases). Trimming pared 4 bases from V and 3 bases from J, leaving 10 bases between. The CDR3 spans 14 residues. Germline CDR1 is LNHDA and CDR2 is SQIVND (reference sequence). CDR3 residues: CASSTSGYNQPQHF. In nucleotides, the CDR3 is TGTGCCAGTAGTACCTCAGGGTACAATCAGCCCCAGCATTTT.

The rearrangement links TRBV9 to TRBJ2-3, with D possibly being TRBD2 (5 bases). CDR3 length: 14 amino acids. V lost 3 bases and J lost 1, with 9 bases in between. Germline V gives CDR1 SGDLS, CDR2 YYNGEE. In nucleotides, the CDR3 is TGTGCCAGCAGCGAGGGAGCGGGCACAGATACGCAGTATTTT. It yields the protein CASSEGAGTDTQYF.

The V and J genes are TRBV5-5 and TRBJ1-1; D possibly corresponds to TRBD1 (6 bases). Germline V CDR1 and CDR2: SGHKS, YYEKEE (reference sequence). V shed 3 bases and J shed 7 bases, with 16 bases lying between them. The CDR3 sequence is 14 residues long. CDR3 DNA sequence: TGTGCCAGCAGCTGGCCAGGGGTTATGGGTGAAGCTTTCTTT. Its protein product is CASSWPGVMGEAFF.

V usage is TRBV10-3 and J usage is TRBJ1-2, with D maybe TRBD1 (5 bases). The CDR3 covers 14 residues. V lost 3 bases and J lost 8, with 16 bases in between. The V gene's germline CDR1 is ENHRY and CDR2 SYGVKD. The CDR3: CAISEGIQGKGYTF. CDR3 DNA sequence: TGTGCCATCAGTGAAGGTATCCAGGGTAAAGGCTACACCTTC.

The chain couples TRBV30 to TRBJ1-4, with D maybe TRBD1 (5 bases). V was trimmed by 3 bases and J by 4 bases, leaving 9 bases between them. The CDR3 is made up of 13 amino acids. CDR1 is GTSNPN, CDR2 SVGIG, per germline (reference sequence). CDR3: CAWRRQGNEKLFF. In DNA form, the CDR3 reads TGTGCCTGGAGGAGGCAGGGTAATGAAAAACTGTTTTTT.

V usage is TRBV6-6 and J usage is TRBJ1-5, with D perhaps TRBD1 (5 bases). This CDR3 has 16 residues. V was pared by 5 bases and J by 0 bases, with 14 bases between. CDR1 MNHNY and CDR2 SVGAGI come from the germline V gene (reference sequence). CDR3 region: CASSPGPQYSNQPQHF. Written as DNA, the CDR3 is TGTGCCAGCAGTCCGGGACCACAATATAGCAATCAGCCCCAGCATTTT.

The rearrangement joins TRBV7-2 to TRBJ1-1; D unclear. V lost 5 bases, J lost 7 bases, and 20 bases lay in between. The length of the CDR3 is 15 residues. Germline V gene lookup returns CDR1 SGHTA and CDR2 FQGNSA. The CDR3 here is CASSLFPGSQYEAFF. As DNA, the CDR3 is TGTGCCAGCAGCCTTTTCCCGGGCTCGCAATATGAAGCTTTCTTT.

CDR3 coding DNA: TGTGCCAGCACGGCCGGGACAGGGATTAGAAACACCATATATTTT. Its translation is CASTAGTGIRNTIYF. This chain uses TRBV6-5 with TRBJ1-3; 9 bases align to TRBD1. Germline assignment: CDR1 MNHEY and CDR2 SVGAGI. The CDR3 spans 15 residues. Unmatched junction bases numbered 9, after V lost 7 bases and J lost 5 bases.

This clone was seen a few times. The rearrangement uses TRBV5-8 and TRBJ2-1; 10 positions agree with TRBD2. The CDR3 has 17 amino acids. V lost 4 bases to trimming and J lost 8 bases; unmatched junction nucleotides: 15. The germline CDR1 and CDR2 sequences are SGHTS and YDEGEE. As DNA, the CDR3 is TGTGCCAGCAGCCCTTTCGTAGCTAGCGGGAGTATCGATGAGCAGTTCTTC. Residues: CASSPFVASGSIDEQFF.